The text below deals with one T cell receptor beta chain. This clone showed up just once. Its specific antigen is unknown. Base qualities are not recorded, but no much larger clone differs from it by a single base. The donors were healthy, HIV-negative adults who had no recently reported acute infections or vaccinations. Only Caucasian adults living in Nashville, Tennessee, USA were represented among the donors. Magnetic negative selection was used to enrich CD4+ T cells, after which naive cells were positively selected on CD45RA and the negative fraction became the memory subset. Blood was collected by leukapheresis, and PBMCs were isolated by Ficoll-Histopaque density gradient centrifugation and then cryopreserved in liquid nitrogen vapor phase. Analytical flow cytometry was used to check the purity and quantity of every magnetically sorted T cell population. Genomic DNA was isolated from each sorted fraction and quantified by UV absorbance on a Nanodrop 2000c.

Spanning cysteine to phenylalanine, the CDR3 consists of 14 amino acids. CDR3 DNA only is kept here, 42 bases in frame from base 1. Germline trimming: 3 bases from V, 5 bases from J; junction bases outside gene matches: 7. The germline V gene (reference sequence) yields LNHDA for CDR1 and SQIVND for CDR2. This entry belongs to a study of shared clonotypes between healthy human individuals (dated by TCRdb to 2019 to 2021). Turning to the overall study: Three men and a couple of women, aged 18 to 49 years, made up the cohort. For each donor, three plates each were used for CD4 naive and CD4 memory, two plates were used for CD8 naive, and one plate was used for CD8 memory. To estimate repertoire size and how much clonotypes are shared between individuals, the study performed deep sequencing of blood TCR repertoires from five healthy adults. To increase sequencing depth and limit assay-specific biases, TCR repertoire library preparation and sequencing were carried out by different laboratories using diverse techniques. Between about 0.9 and 9 billion PBMCs per donor were obtained by leukapheresis. Broad study findings and their caveats: Incomplete sequencing was indicated by rarefaction of sorted-subset datasets, despite the large sequencing depth. Because the study included only a small number of donors, the genetic and exposure-history diversity represented was limited. Pairwise subsampling indicated that sequencing depth was expected to affect the degree of clonotype sharing among donors. Estimated clonotype richness was generally larger for naive than for memory subsets. Sampling was restricted to blood, and TCR repertoires in tissues likely differ from the TCR repertoires found in blood. Sharing across a few donors was observed for roughly 5.4% of naive CD4, over 3% of naive CD8, 2.3% of memory CD4, and about 0.38% of memory CD8 clonotypes. Clonotypes shared by all four sorted-subset donors showed higher generation probabilities than non-shared clonotypes.

TCR CDR3 regions were amplified from genomic DNA by multiplex PCR using the deep immunoSEQ assay. Extracted genomic DNA from each cell subset was distributed evenly across all wells of several immunoSEQ 96-well plates, and each plate was treated as a replicate. Each replicate PCR for sorted subsets received 150 to 250 ng genomic DNA, equal to tens of thousands of T cell genomes. The purified libraries were quantified using a Qubit 3.0 fluorometer, sized with a Bioanalyzer 2100, and then quantified again using the KAPA Library Quantification kit. A separate single-read 150-cycle Illumina NextSeq 550 flow cell was used to sequence each immunoSEQ 96-well plate. The source study handled its data this way. Because the immunoSEQ output held only junctional sequences and lacked quality scores, the filtering could not match the filtering applied to full-length reads. Sequences were annotated with PyIR, a Python wrapper for IgBLAST v1.9, using IMGT germline references to assign V/J genes and CDR3. Reads were filtered out if the reads had weak V/J assignments (E-value above 1e-6), no CDR3, stop codons, out-of-frame junctions, or ambiguous translated residues. A V3J clonotype was defined by an identical inferred V gene, J gene, and CDR3 amino acid sequence. Percentage overlap between repertoires was computed as shared unique clonotypes divided by the size of the smaller repertoire. Three approaches were used to assess repertoire richness: RTK rarefaction, the Chao1 estimator, and Recon v2.1 estimates of unobserved clonotypes. Generation probabilities were computed with OLGA for all TCRbeta clonotypes obtained by the gDNA method from several donors. Imported from immuneACCESS, the table was reduced by TCRdb to in-frame sequences with V and J called. These copies leave out some clones; in studies compared against another copy, an unresolved V gene accounts for under half, and the cause of the remainder is not known. Clone size and the V and J calls come from that table; the DNA yielded D and trimming. The sample profile shows some 2.4 million clones; 93% of them were found once. The ten biggest clones cover around 0.4% of the sample.

This receptor chain uses TRBV19 and TRBJ2-7; TRBD2 agrees with 7 junctional bases. The sample comprised naive CD4+ T cells from PBMCs. The sample's cell subset or site label, in plain terms: CD45RA+ positively selected. The receptor comes from a young man in good health. Some clones in this sample may be carry-over from other donors' samples. The bases read TGTGCCAGTAGTATGGCCGGGGGGTACGACGAGCAGTACTTC. Its amino acids are CASSMAGGYDEQYF. Where the CDR3 stops, the reference TRBV19 and TRBJ2-7 genes take over; the full variable domain is DGGITQSPKYLFRKEGQNVTLSCEQNLNHDAMYWYRQDPGQGLRLIYYSQIVNDFQKGDIAEGYSVSREKKESFPLTVTSAQKNPTAFYLCASSMAGGYDEQYFGPGTRLTVT.